Each of the 29 T cell receptor beta chains below was sequenced from the same sample in a study of T cells after posttransplantation cyclophosphamide. The method was immunoSEQ multiplex PCR; TCRdb's version includes in-frame clones alone and lacks a portion of them. The sample yields 40,000 to 55,000 clones, without any singletons. The sample consisted of PBMCs. Every receptor here comes from a man aged 40-49 years in good health, CMV-negative, and a related stem cell transplant donor.

This clone was counted many times. The genes are TRBV19 and TRBJ2-1; TRBD2 is a possible D gene (5 bases). This CDR3 has 15 residues. Trimming stripped 6 bases from V and 6 bases from J, with 18 bases between. Germline V gene sequence: CDR1 LNHDA, CDR2 SQIVND (reference sequence). The CDR3 region has the DNA TGTGCCAGTAGACTAGGATTCGGGGTAGGCAATGAGCAGTTCTTC. This gives the protein CASRLGFGVGNEQFF.

This clone came up many times. The chain has TRBV6-1 and TRBJ2-5; 7 nucleotides match TRBD1. Per germline, CDR1 MNHNS and CDR2 SASEGT. The CDR3 consists of 14 residues. Trimming took 4 bases from V and 1 from J; bases not matched to a gene: 3. CDR3 loop: CASSAGGFQETQYF. The CDR3 DNA is TGTGCCAGCAGTGCAGGGGGATTCCAAGAGACCCAGTACTTC.

This clone was found many times. V is TRBV2 and J is TRBJ2-7; 7 bases match TRBD2. There are 14 residues in the CDR3. With V trimmed by 6 bases and J by 2 bases, 7 bases remained unmatched. Germline V gene lookup returns CDR1 SNHLY and CDR2 FYNNEI. This CDR3 is CASSRGGATYEQYF. DNA of the CDR3: TGTGCCAGCAGCCGGGGAGGGGCCACCTACGAGCAGTACTTC.

Ten or more counts support this clone. The rearrangement joins TRBV28 to TRBJ2-5, with 9 bases fitting TRBD1. The V segment lost 6 bases and the J segment 6 bases; nucleotides outside the gene matches: 8. This CDR3 region has 14 residues. CDR1 MDHEN and CDR2 SYDVKM come from the germline V gene. CDR3 in DNA: TGTGCCAGCAGCTCGGGGACAGGGCCCAAGACCCAGTACTTC. It translates to CASSSGTGPKTQYF.

In this sample, this clone turned up many times. The rearrangement uses TRBV28 and TRBJ2-7; TRBD1 aligns across 9 bases. V lost 6 bases, J lost 1 base, and 10 bases stayed unmatched. The CDR3 runs 16 residues. Germline V lookup: CDR1 MDHEN, CDR2 SYDVKM. CDR3 sequence: CASSPYQDRGSYEQYF. The CDR3 bases are TGTGCCAGCAGCCCCTATCAGGACAGGGGTTCCTACGAGCAGTACTTC.

The sample holds many counts of this clone. The chain carries TRBV10-3 and TRBJ2-7, with a tentative D call TRBD2 (6 bases). Germline V gene sequence: CDR1 ENHRY, CDR2 SYGVKD. The length of the CDR3 is 12 residues. V lost 1 base, J lost 6 bases, and 7 bases lay in between. The CDR3 spells CAISEWGGEQYF. In nucleotides, the CDR3 is TGTGCCATCAGTGAGTGGGGAGGCGAGCAGTACTTC.

This clone was found many times. The chain carries TRBV27 and TRBJ1-2; TRBD1 aligns across 8 bases. CDR1 and CDR2 from the germline V gene are MNHEY and SMNVEV (reference sequence). The CDR3 covers 15 residues. The trim removed 4 bases at V and 3 bases at J, leaving 7 bases unmatched. The CDR3 DNA follows: TGTGCCAGCAGTTCCGGACAGGGCTGGGACTATGGCTACACCTTC. Its protein product is CASSSGQGWDYGYTF.

This clone was detected many times. The chain has TRBV10-3 and TRBJ1-5; 9 bases fit TRBD1. V lost 2 bases, J lost 5 bases, and 1 base stayed unmatched. Germline loops: CDR1 ENHRY, CDR2 SYGVKD. The CDR3 sequence is 14 residues long. Here the CDR3 DNA reads TGTGCCATCAGTGAGGGACAGGGGTATCAGCCCCAGCATTTT. It translates to CAISEGQGYQPQHF.

The chain combines TRBV6-1 with TRBJ1-1; a weak D match, TRBD1 (6 bases). Trimming took 5 bases from V and 2 from J, leaving 15 bases between them. Germline values: CDR1 MNHNS, CDR2 SASEGT. The CDR3 is made up of 15 amino acids. The CDR3 DNA is TGTGCCAGCAGTCCCCAAGGGGGGGGAAACACTGAAGCTTTCTTT. This translates into CASSPQGGGNTEAFF.

This clone has a count of ten or more. This rearrangement joins TRBV11-2 to TRBJ2-2; unclear D gene. The CDR3 is 15 amino acids. Germline CDR1 is SGHAT and CDR2 is FQNNGV. Trimming removed 1 base at V and 4 bases at J, with 10 bases between. The CDR3 bases are TGTGCCAGCAGCTTAGTTTACCCGGGCACCGGGGAGCTGTTTTTT. Translated: CASSLVYPGTGELFF.

This chain uses TRBV7-2 with TRBJ1-6; D perhaps matches TRBD1 (5 bases). This CDR3 has 16 amino acids. The germline V gene encodes CDR1 SGHTA and CDR2 FQGNSA. With 5 bases removed from V and 6 bases from J, the gap between germline ends came to 17 bases. The CDR3 DNA follows: TGTGCCAGCAGCCGGGGCGGGACTATTTCTAATTCACCCCTCCACTTT. It translates to CASSRGGTISNSPLHF.

At least ten counts were recorded for this clone. The CDR3 loop is CASSQSFPGLSNQPQHF. CDR3 sequence (DNA): TGCGCCAGCAGCCAATCATTCCCAGGCCTTAGCAATCAGCCCCAGCATTTT. The genes are TRBV4-3 and TRBJ1-5; D not certain. Germline V gene data show CDR1 as LGHNA and CDR2 as YSLEER. The CDR3 totals 17 residues. V dropped 2 bases and J dropped 0 bases, with 14 bases sitting between them.

This clone occurred many times. The V and J genes are TRBV29-1 and TRBJ2-1, with unresolved D. Germline assignment: CDR1 SQVTM and CDR2 ANQGSEA. The CDR3 loop spans 13 amino acids. Trimming cost V 1 base and J 0 bases, with 4 bases left between them. The CDR3 spells CSVEGGSYNEQFF. The CDR3 region has the DNA TGCAGCGTTGAAGGCGGCTCCTACAATGAGCAGTTCTTC.

This clone was counted many times. The V call is TRBV5-6, the J call TRBJ2-7; D unresolved. The CDR3 consists of 13 residues. The germline V gene has CDR1 SGHDT and CDR2 YYEEEE. With 3 bases removed from V and 1 base from J, the gap between germline ends came to 8 bases. Here the CDR3 reads CASSWSRSYEQYF. The CDR3 nucleotides are TGTGCCAGCAGCTGGTCACGGTCCTACGAGCAGTACTTC.

This clone was recorded many times. The rearrangement links TRBV18 to TRBJ2-1; 8 bases fit TRBD2. Germline V lookup: CDR1 KGHSH, CDR2 LQKENI. V trimming: 3 bases; J trimming: 0 bases; junction bases outside the gene matches: 4. CDR3 size: 16 residues. Here the CDR3 DNA reads TGTGCCAGCTCACCGTCACTAGCGGCCTCCTACAATGAGCAGTTCTTC. The encoded protein is CASSPSLAASYNEQFF.

The sample holds many counts of this clone. The chain couples TRBV28 to TRBJ1-4, with no clear D. Trimming took off 3 bases at V and 8 bases at J, with 10 bases between the two ends. The CDR3 runs to 13 residues. Germline lookup yields CDR1 MDHEN and CDR2 SYDVKM. CDR3 sequence reads: CASSLRVSEKLFF. Written as DNA, the CDR3 is TGTGCCAGCAGTTTGCGAGTTAGCGAAAAACTGTTTTTT.

This clone was observed many times. This chain joins TRBV6-6 and TRBJ1-5, with TRBD1 matching over 8 bases. CDR1 is MNHNY, CDR2 SVGAGI, per germline (reference sequence). V lost 5 bases, J lost 8 bases, and 14 bases stayed unmatched. The CDR3 has 16 residues. CDR3 coding DNA: TGTGCCAGCAGTGGGGGGGGGACAGGTTCGGGTAAGCCCCAGCATTTT. Translating it yields CASSGGGTGSGKPQHF.

This clone was detected ten times or more. The genes are TRBV5-4 and TRBJ2-7, with TRBD1 as a possible D gene (6 bases). The CDR3 sequence is 13 residues long. The ends were cut back, 2 bases at V and 7 bases at J, with 13 bases in the middle. The V gene's germline CDR1 is SGHNT and CDR2 YYREEE (reference sequence). The DNA of the CDR3 is TGTGCCAGCAGCTTAAGACAGGATAGGGAGCAGTACTTC. Translating gives CASSLRQDREQYF.

In this sample, this clone turned up many times. V usage is TRBV5-4 and J usage is TRBJ2-5; D might be TRBD1 (5 bases). The CDR3 has 14 amino acids. V was pared by 4 bases and J by 4 bases, with 14 bases between. Per the germline V gene, CDR1 is SGHNT and CDR2 is YYREEE (reference sequence). CDR3 loop: CASSPQTVRETQYF. CDR3 coding DNA: TGTGCCAGCAGCCCGCAGACAGTCAGAGAGACCCAGTACTTC.

This clone came up many times. CDR3 nucleotide sequence: TGTGCCAGCAAGCCCAGCGGGAGGGCCCGGGAGCAGTACTTC. This translates into CASKPSGRAREQYF. V and J are TRBV28 and TRBJ2-7, with TRBD2 matching over 10 bases. Germline values: CDR1 MDHEN, CDR2 SYDVKM. CDR3 length: 14 residues. V dropped 7 bases and J dropped 7; count of bases not matched to a gene: 10.

Many counts were recorded for this clone. The chain joins TRBV29-1 to TRBJ2-7; 7 bases are a match to TRBD1. The CDR3 is made up of 15 amino acids. Trimming at V came to 3 bases and at J to 0 bases, leaving 8 bases not matched to a gene. Germline lookup yields CDR1 SQVTM and CDR2 ANQGSEA. DNA of the CDR3: TGCAGCGTTGACTCGGGACAGCCGAACTCCTACGAGCAGTACTTC. As protein: CSVDSGQPNSYEQYF.

This clone was found many times. The genes are TRBV9 and TRBJ2-2; no reliable D call. This CDR3 region has 13 residues. The V and J ends lost 0 bases and 6 bases respectively, with 6 bases between them. The germline V gene encodes CDR1 SGDLS and CDR2 YYNGEE. In DNA, the CDR3 is TGTGCCAGCAGCGTAGAGTCGGCCGGGGAGCTGTTTTTT. The encoded protein is CASSVESAGELFF.

Ten or more counts support this clone. The gene calls are TRBV28 and TRBJ2-6, with D maybe TRBD2 (5 bases). This CDR3 is built from 16 residues. Germline assignment: CDR1 MDHEN and CDR2 SYDVKM. Trimming removed 8 bases from V and 0 bases from J, with 14 bases in between. CDR3 residues: CASFGLEVSGANVLTF. The CDR3 DNA reads TGTGCCAGCTTCGGACTGGAGGTCTCTGGGGCCAACGTCCTGACTTTC.

This clone showed up many times. The V gene is TRBV29-1, the J gene TRBJ1-1; D unclear. The CDR3 covers 10 residues. The germline CDR1 and CDR2 sequences are SQVTM and ANQGSEA. The V end was cut by 8 bases, the J end by 4 bases, with 8 bases between. The DNA of the CDR3 is TGCAGCTCCTATCCCACTGAAGCTTTCTTT. It encodes CSSYPTEAFF.

This clone appeared many times. The chain employs TRBV7-2 and TRBJ1-3; D remains unclear. V shed 0 bases and J shed 5 bases, with 11 bases lying between them. The CDR3 length is 15 residues. Per germline, CDR1 SGHTA and CDR2 FQGNSA. The CDR3 is CASSLARESRNTIYF. CDR3 sequence (DNA): TGTGCCAGCAGCTTAGCGCGGGAGAGCAGAAACACCATATATTTT.

There are many counts of this clone. The J gene is TRBJ1-2, the V gene TRBV9; no clear D. This CDR3 spans 15 amino acids. Germline CDR1 is SGDLS and CDR2 is YYNGEE. V gave up 3 bases and J gave up 4 bases, with 16 bases separating them. The CDR3 here is CASSAHPGVTYGYTF. The CDR3 nucleotides read TGTGCCAGCAGCGCCCACCCCGGGGTAACCTATGGCTACACCTTC.

This clone was picked up many times. The J gene is TRBJ2-1, the V gene TRBV28; TRBD2 aligns across 7 bases. Per germline, CDR1 MDHEN and CDR2 SYDVKM. This CDR3 has 15 residues. J was trimmed by 3 bases and V by 5 bases; bases with no gene match: 7. CDR3: CASSPLERDYNEQFF. The DNA for the CDR3 is TGTGCCAGCAGTCCCCTGGAGCGGGACTACAATGAGCAGTTCTTC.

This clone was counted a few times. V usage is TRBV6-5 and J usage is TRBJ1-1; tentative D call: TRBD1 (6 bases). This CDR3 is built from 15 residues. Per germline, CDR1 MNHEY and CDR2 SVGAGI. Trimming left V 2 bases short and J 0 bases short, with 10 bases between. The CDR3 reads CASSYGGQMNTEAFF. In DNA form, the CDR3 reads TGTGCCAGCAGTTACGGGGGACAAATGAACACTGAAGCTTTCTTT.

This clone has a count of ten or more. V and J are TRBV28 and TRBJ2-3; 7 bases line up with TRBD2. The ends lost 5 bases at V and 5 bases at J; junction bases unmatched: 19. The CDR3 spans 18 residues. Germline-derived CDR1 and CDR2 are MDHEN and SYDVKM. The chain's CDR3 is CASSPPPPWGRAQDTQYF. CDR3 DNA: TGTGCCAGCAGTCCTCCCCCGCCGTGGGGGAGGGCTCAAGATACGCAGTATTTT.